These 21 T cell receptor beta chains originate from one sample sequenced in a study of blood T cell repertoires in COVID-19. Clones were sequenced by immunoSEQ multiplex PCR, and TCRdb holds only the in-frame ones, with some missing. The sample includes 150,000 to 200,000 clones, 70% to 90% seen only once; the top ten take around 7%. Specimen: peripheral blood. The source is a woman aged 80 or over in a cohort sampled during active or convalescent COVID-19.

V is TRBV18 and J is TRBJ1-1; a weak D match, TRBD1 (6 bases). V was shortened by 2 bases and J by 2 bases, with 15 bases between the two germline ends. The CDR3 totals 16 residues. Germline-derived CDR1 and CDR2 are KGHSH and LQKENI. The CDR3 loop is CASSPRGTHLNTEAFF. The CDR3 DNA sequence: TGTGCCAGCTCACCAAGGGGGACACACCTCAACACTGAAGCTTTCTTT.

The rearrangement joins TRBV19 to TRBJ1-1; D is perhaps TRBD1 (6 bases). The V gene lost 2 bases and the J gene lost 3 bases, with 19 bases spanning the gap. This CDR3 has 17 amino acids. Germline CDR1 LNHDA, CDR2 SQIVND (reference sequence). The CDR3 nucleotides are TGTGCCAGTAGTATACCGCGAATTGGAGGGGGGGACACTGAAGCTTTCTTT. Protein sequence: CASSIPRIGGGDTEAFF.

The rearrangement joins TRBV18 to TRBJ2-7, with 9 bases matching TRBD2. The germline V gene has CDR1 KGHSH and CDR2 LQKENI. The length of the CDR3 is 17 residues. The V and J ends lost 3 bases and 7 bases, in that order; junction bases with no gene match: 16. The CDR3 DNA follows: TGTGCCAGCTCACCTCGTCGACTAGCGGAGGTTCTGGGGGAGCAGTACGTC. It specifies CASSPRRLAEVLGEQYV.

The rearrangement links TRBV11-3 to TRBJ1-1; maybe TRBD1 (6 bases). This CDR3 is built from 19 residues. The germline V and J ends were trimmed by 5 bases and 0 bases, with 25 bases remaining between them. The germline V gene encodes CDR1 SGHNT and CDR2 YENEEA. The CDR3 spells CASSTGGGMGHPMNTEAFF. CDR3 DNA: TGTGCCAGCAGCACCGGTGGGGGAATGGGACATCCAATGAACACTGAAGCTTTCTTT. The full variable domain, completed using reference TRBV11-3 and TRBJ1-1, is EAGVVQSPRYKIIEKKQPVAFWCNPISGHNTLYWYLQNLGQGPELLIRYENEEAVDDSQLPKDRFSAERLKGVDSTLKIQPAELGDSAVYLCASSTGGGMGHPMNTEAFFGQGTRLTVV.

The CDR3 is CASSATSGGYNEQFF. CDR3 sequence (DNA): TGTGCCAGCAGTGCGACTAGCGGGGGGTACAATGAGCAGTTCTTC. V usage is TRBV28 and J usage is TRBJ2-1; 13 bases fit TRBD2. Germline CDR1 MDHEN, CDR2 SYDVKM. The CDR3 consists of 15 residues. Losses at the gene ends were 5 bases for V and 4 bases for J; bases not matched to a gene: 2.

This chain links TRBV11-2 with TRBJ2-3; D is possibly TRBD2 (6 bases). The germline V gene has CDR1 SGHAT and CDR2 FQNNGV. The CDR3 runs to 16 residues. V was shortened by 1 base and J by 0 bases, with 11 bases between the two germline ends. The CDR3 coding sequence is TGTGCCAGCAGCTTAGCGGCAGGGACTAGCACAGATACGCAGTATTTT. Residues: CASSLAAGTSTDTQYF.

The chain is built from TRBV5-4 and TRBJ2-3; 9 bases fit TRBD2. The germline V gene has CDR1 SGHNT and CDR2 YYREEE (reference sequence). CDR3 size: 15 residues. J was trimmed by 6 bases and V by 1 base; bases with no gene match: 6. CDR3 coding DNA: TGTGCCAGCAGCTTGAACCTAGCGGGATCGGATACGCAGTATTTT. Amino acid sequence: CASSLNLAGSDTQYF.

This clone appeared a few times. The V gene is TRBV2, the J gene TRBJ1-5, with 7 bases matching TRBD1. Per the germline V gene, CDR1 is SNHLY and CDR2 is FYNNEI. V was clipped by 5 bases and J by 11 bases; unmatched bases: 9. The CDR3 consists of 13 residues. The CDR3 protein is CASSSGQLGSQHF. The CDR3 DNA reads TGTGCCAGCAGTTCGGGACAGTTGGGGTCCCAGCATTTT.

This clone came up once. The chain joins TRBV7-9 to TRBJ2-7; the match to TRBD2 covers 8 bases. Per the germline V gene, CDR1 is SEHNR and CDR2 is FQNEAQ (reference sequence). The CDR3 spans 13 residues. The V gene end was trimmed by 7 bases and the J gene end by 1 base; junction bases not matched to a gene: 3. The CDR3 coding sequence is TGTGCCAGCATGCCTAGCGGGTCCTACGAGCAGTACTTC. The encoded protein is CASMPSGSYEQYF. The whole variable domain, filled in from reference TRBV7-9 and TRBJ2-7, reads DTGVSQNPRHKITKRGQNVTFRCDPISEHNRLYWYRQTLGQGPEFLTYFQNEAQLEKSRLLSDRFSAERPKGSFSTLEIQRTEQGDSAMYLCASMPSGSYEQYFGPGTRLTVT.

The chain employs TRBV5-1 and TRBJ2-5; 8 positions agree with TRBD2. This CDR3 has 18 amino acids. V trimming: 4 bases; J trimming: 5 bases; junction bases outside the gene matches: 19. Germline V gene lookup returns CDR1 SGHRS and CDR2 YFSETQ. The CDR3 DNA is TGCGCCAGCAGCCCACTGCCCGTACCGGGACTAGAATTGGAGACCCAGTACTTC. Translated, it gives CASSPLPVPGLELETQYF.

This sequence joins TRBV11-3 and TRBJ2-1; D not resolved. Deletions cut 2 bases from V and 5 bases from J, with 16 bases between. The CDR3 is 16 residues long. In germline, CDR1 is SGHNT, CDR2 YENEEA. Here the CDR3 DNA reads TGTGCCAGCAGCTTATCCTGGGCTCAAATAAACAATGAGCAGTTCTTC. Translating gives CASSLSWAQINNEQFF.

The J gene is TRBJ1-2, the V gene TRBV5-5; D is ambiguous. Germline V gene data show CDR1 as SGHKS and CDR2 as YYEKEE (reference sequence). The CDR3 is made up of 15 amino acids. V lost 4 bases and J 4 bases, leaving 17 bases between the germline ends. Written as DNA, the CDR3 is TGTGCCAGCAGCCTGGACCTGGGCAGTTTCTATGGCTACACCTTC. Protein product: CASSLDLGSFYGYTF.

The chain is built from TRBV6-5 and TRBJ2-2, with 12 bases matching TRBD2. The CDR3 spans 15 residues. With 6 bases clipped from V and 5 bases from J, the junction kept 4 bases outside the gene matches. Per the germline V gene, CDR1 is MNHEY and CDR2 is SVGAGI. As DNA, the CDR3 is TGTGCCAGCAGGACTAGCGGGAGAATTACCGGGGAGCTGTTTTTT. Its translation is CASRTSGRITGELFF.

The chain couples TRBV2 to TRBJ1-4; D gene ambiguous. This CDR3 is 13 amino acids long. Germline assignment: CDR1 SNHLY and CDR2 FYNNEI. V dropped 6 bases and J dropped 8 bases, with 13 bases sitting between them. CDR3 in DNA: TGTGCCAGCAGACCCAGTCCCCAAGAAAAACTGTTTTTT. Translated, it gives CASRPSPQEKLFF. Based on the CDR3 plus reference TRBV2 and TRBJ1-4, the full variable domain is EPEVTQTPSHQVTQMGQEVILRCVPISNHLYFYWYRQILGQKVEFLVSFYNNEISEKSEIFDDQFSVERPDGSNFTLKIRSTKLEDSAMYFCASRPSPQEKLFFGSGTQLSVL.

By sample fraction, this clone is medium-sized. This chain links TRBV6-1 with TRBJ2-5; TRBD2 might be the D (7 bases). The CDR3 extends over 15 amino acids. The germline V and J ends were trimmed by 1 base and 3 bases, with 12 bases remaining between them. In germline, CDR1 is MNHNS, CDR2 SASEGT. For the CDR3, the DNA is TGTGCCAGCAGTGAAGTGGGAGGGGGGAAAGAGACCCAGTACTTC. This translates into CASSEVGGGKETQYF.

The chain employs TRBV11-3 and TRBJ1-1, with 7 nucleotides matching TRBD1. Looked up from germline, CDR1 is SGHNT and CDR2 is YENEEA. V shed 2 bases, J shed 7 bases, and the junction held 7 bases outside the gene matches. CDR3 length: 14 residues. This CDR3 reads CASSLTRGPGEAFF. DNA of the CDR3: TGTGCCAGCAGCTTAACTAGGGGGCCGGGTGAAGCTTTCTTT.

The rearrangement joins TRBV5-1 to TRBJ1-2; D perhaps matches TRBD1 (5 bases). Per the germline V gene, CDR1 is SGHRS and CDR2 is YFSETQ. The CDR3 runs to 14 residues. V lost 6 bases and J 1 base, leaving 13 bases between the germline ends. The CDR3 is CASNNGDYNYGYTF. The CDR3, as DNA: TGCGCCAGCAATAACGGGGACTATAACTATGGCTACACCTTC.

The chain employs TRBV7-8 and TRBJ2-1; a weak D match, TRBD1 (5 bases). The CDR3 length is 11 residues. The V gene lost 5 bases and the J gene lost 10 bases, with 9 bases spanning the gap. Germline V gene data show CDR1 as SGHVS and CDR2 as FQNEAQ. The CDR3: CASSPAGEQFF. The CDR3 coding sequence is TGTGCCAGCAGCCCCGCAGGGGAGCAGTTCTTC.

This chain links TRBV5-5 with TRBJ2-7; D is perhaps TRBD1 (6 bases). The germline V gene encodes CDR1 SGHKS and CDR2 YYEKEE (reference sequence). This CDR3 has 12 amino acids. V was clipped by 4 bases and J by 4 bases, with 9 bases between them. CDR3 region: CASSPDRYEQYV. DNA for the CDR3: TGTGCCAGCAGCCCAGACAGGTACGAGCAGTACGTC.

The chain is built from TRBV2 and TRBJ2-7; 7 bases fit TRBD1. In germline, CDR1 is SNHLY, CDR2 FYNNEI. The CDR3 is 13 amino acids. The J segment lost 4 bases and the V segment lost 7 bases, leaving 7 bases of the junction unmatched. The DNA of the CDR3 is TGTGCCAGCAAGGTAACAGGGGATTACGAGCAGTACTTC. Translating gives CASKVTGDYEQYF.

This chain joins TRBV5-1 and TRBJ2-2; D possibly corresponds to TRBD1 (5 bases). The CDR3 sequence is 14 residues long. The germline CDR1 and CDR2 sequences are SGHRS and YFSETQ. V was trimmed by 0 bases and J by 6 bases, leaving 9 bases between them. CDR3 loop: CASSLVIGAGELFF. The CDR3 coding sequence is TGCGCCAGCAGCTTGGTAATAGGGGCCGGGGAGCTGTTTTTT.